This T cell receptor beta chain was retrieved from a study of human T cells and chemical hapten exposure. Overall study findings and caveats: Among expanded TCRs, significantly more large CDR3 similarity clusters formed than among controls. Patch test score rose with PT1 expanded TCRs, significant at 8, 16, 32, not 4.

The sample holds many counts of this clonotype. As yet, its antigen is unknown. TCRdb analysed the RACE reads with MiXCR anew, one entry per CDR3 protein. The table lists about 68,000 distinct CDR3 sequences, roughly 9.7% of them singletons, with roughly 5% in the top ten. The CDR3 is 15 residues long. V was shortened by 3 bases and J by 0 bases, with 12 bases between the two germline ends. Per the germline V gene, CDR1 is DFQATT and CDR2 is SNEGSKA (reference sequence). Time point meaning: pre-sensitization, week 0. Treatment noted: therapeutic diphenylcyclopropenone sensitization with weekly scalp DPC.

The sequencing used whole blood, collected in connection with sensitization to the hapten diphenylcyclopropenone (DPC). This chain joins TRBV20-1 and TRBJ1-5; D ambiguous. The sequence derives from a woman aged 50 to 65 with alopecia areata. Some clones in this sample may be carry-over from other donors' samples. CDR3 bases: TGCAGTGCTAGGTCCTTAGGGTATAGCAATCAGCCCCAGCATTTT. It encodes CSARSLGYSNQPQHF.